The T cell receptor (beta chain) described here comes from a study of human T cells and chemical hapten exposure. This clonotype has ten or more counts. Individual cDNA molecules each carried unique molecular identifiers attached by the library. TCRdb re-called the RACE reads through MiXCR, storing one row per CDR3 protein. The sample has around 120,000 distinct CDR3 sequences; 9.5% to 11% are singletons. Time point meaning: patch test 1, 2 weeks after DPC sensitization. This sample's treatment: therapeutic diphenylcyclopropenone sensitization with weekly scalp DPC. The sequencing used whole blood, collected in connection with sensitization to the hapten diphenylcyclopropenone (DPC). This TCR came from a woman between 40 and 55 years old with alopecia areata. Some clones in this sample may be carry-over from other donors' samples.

Here the CDR3 reads CASSLASWRAVQETQYF. The CDR3 nucleotides are TGTGCCAGCAGCTTAGCATCATGGCGAGCAGTCCAAGAGACCCAGTACTTC. The chain employs TRBV7-2 and TRBJ2-5, with no clear D. Germline V lookup: CDR1 SGHTA, CDR2 FQGNSA. With 0 bases removed from V and 1 base from J, the gap between germline ends came to 15 bases. The CDR3 covers 17 residues. Using reference TRBV7-2 and TRBJ2-5 for the parts outside the CDR3, the full variable domain is GAGVSQSPSNKVTEKGKDVELRCDPISGHTALYWYRQSLGQGLEFLIYFQGNSAPDKSGLPSDRFSAERTGGSVSTLTIQRTQQEDSAVYLCASSLASWRAVQETQYFGPGTRLLVL.